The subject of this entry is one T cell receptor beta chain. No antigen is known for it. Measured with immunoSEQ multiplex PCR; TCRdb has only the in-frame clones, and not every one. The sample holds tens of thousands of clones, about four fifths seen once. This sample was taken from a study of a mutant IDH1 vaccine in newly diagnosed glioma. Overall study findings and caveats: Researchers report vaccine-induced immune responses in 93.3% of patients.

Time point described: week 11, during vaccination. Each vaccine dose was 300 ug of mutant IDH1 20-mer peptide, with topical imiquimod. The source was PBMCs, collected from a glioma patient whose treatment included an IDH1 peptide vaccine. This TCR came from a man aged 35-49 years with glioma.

The chain's CDR3 is CATNRDTSTDTQYF. CDR3 nucleotide sequence: TGTGCCACAAACCGGGACACGAGCACAGATACGCAGTATTTT. The rearrangement links TRBV10-3 to TRBJ2-3, with D possibly TRBD1 on 6 matching bases. The length of the CDR3 is 14 residues. The germline V gene encodes CDR1 ENHRY and CDR2 SYGVKD. Trimming shortened V by 10 bases and J by 0 bases, and 14 bases separated the two germline ends.